This is a list of T cell receptor beta chains from one sample in a study of T cells in Graves' hyperthyroidism and ophthalmopathy. TCRdb reprocessed the multiplex PCR reads with MiXCR, giving one entry per CDR3 protein. This sample has a few hundred thousand distinct CDR3 sequences; about 13% occur once, and the top ten carry less than 10%. Sequencing used blood. These receptor sequences come from a woman under 30 with Graves' hyperthyroidism. The CDR3 runs from the conserved cysteine through the conserved F or W. Fields, in order: J gene, clone size, V gene, D gene, CDR3 DNA, CDR3 protein. A D gene is named only where the DNA matches it firmly. Clone size is shown for a subset of rows, as once, few, many or a class of expanded clone.

J gene: TRBJ2-7; clone size: few; V gene: TRBV6-1; D gene: TRBD1; CDR3 DNA: TGTGCCAGCAGTCGGACAGGGGCTCTTCATGGCGAGCAGTACTTC; CDR3 protein: CASSRTGALHGEQYF
J gene: TRBJ2-2; clone size: NA; V gene: TRBV18; D gene: TRBD1; CDR3 DNA: TGTGCCAGCTCACCACGAAGGACAGGGGACACCGGGGAGCTGTTTTTT; CDR3 protein: CASSPRRTGDTGELFF
J gene: TRBJ1-5; clone size: many; V gene: TRBV19; D gene: NA; CDR3 DNA: TGTGCCAGTAGTAGAGGGGATAGGGGCAATCAGCCCCAGCATTTT; CDR3 protein: CASSRGDRGNQPQHF
J gene: TRBJ2-5; clone size: many; V gene: TRBV29-1; D gene: NA; CDR3 DNA: TGCAGCGTTAGAACACCACCCGGGGAGACCCAGTACTTC; CDR3 protein: CSVRTPPGETQYF
J gene: TRBJ1-5; clone size: once; V gene: TRBV28; D gene: TRBD1; CDR3 DNA: TGTGCCAGCAGTCCCCTGACCTCAGGGGGCCTGATCCTCAATCAGCCCCAGCATTTT; CDR3 protein: CASSPLTSGGLILNQPQHF
J gene: TRBJ1-5; clone size: many; V gene: TRBV20-1; D gene: TRBD1; CDR3 DNA: TGCAGTGCTAAAGTTCTGGGACAGGGGCTCCTTTTCAATCAGCCCCAGCATTTT; CDR3 protein: CSAKVLGQGLLFNQPQHF
J gene: TRBJ2-7; clone size: many; V gene: TRBV28; D gene: TRBD1; CDR3 DNA: TGTGCCAGCAGTGCTCCCGGGGGACAGGGGGCCTACGAGCAGTACTTC; CDR3 protein: CASSAPGGQGAYEQYF
J gene: TRBJ2-5; clone size: many; V gene: TRBV4-2; D gene: NA; CDR3 DNA: TGTGCCAGCAGCCAAGTCGGACAGATTGTCCAAGAGACCCAGTACTTC; CDR3 protein: CASSQVGQIVQETQYF
J gene: TRBJ2-5; clone size: many; V gene: TRBV6-2/TRBV6-3; D gene: NA; CDR3 DNA: TGTGCCAGCAGTTACTCTCTGGCATTTCAAGAGACCCAGTACTTC; CDR3 protein: CASSYSLAFQETQYF
J gene: TRBJ2-4; clone size: few; V gene: TRBV4-2; D gene: TRBD2; CDR3 DNA: TGTGCCACCCTAGGGACTAGCGGGATAAACATTCAGTACTTC; CDR3 protein: CATLGTSGINIQYF
J gene: TRBJ1-1; clone size: many; V gene: TRBV7-8; D gene: NA; CDR3 DNA: TGTGCCAGCAGCTTGCAGCAGAACACTGAAGCTTTCTTT; CDR3 protein: CASSLQQNTEAFF
J gene: TRBJ2-5; clone size: many; V gene: TRBV2; D gene: NA; CDR3 DNA: TGTGCCAGCAGCGCTTCGGAGACCCAGTACTTC; CDR3 protein: CASSASETQYF
J gene: TRBJ2-2; clone size: many; V gene: TRBV5-1; D gene: NA; CDR3 DNA: TGCGCCAGCAGCATAAAAGCGGGGAACACCGGGGAGCTGTTTTTT; CDR3 protein: CASSIKAGNTGELFF
J gene: TRBJ1-4; clone size: many; V gene: TRBV7-9; D gene: TRBD1; CDR3 DNA: TGTGCCAGCAGCGAATTACAGGGGAATGAAAAACTGTTTTTT; CDR3 protein: CASSELQGNEKLFF
J gene: TRBJ2-3; clone size: few; V gene: TRBV28; D gene: NA; CDR3 DNA: TGTGCCAGCAGTTTAGTACCTGGGAGCACAGATACGCAGTATTTT; CDR3 protein: CASSLVPGSTDTQYF
J gene: TRBJ1-2; clone size: many; V gene: TRBV28; D gene: NA; CDR3 DNA: TGTGCCAGCCTTACAGGTCAACGGGGTGGCTACACCTTC; CDR3 protein: CASLTGQRGGYTF
J gene: TRBJ1-2; clone size: many; V gene: TRBV2; D gene: TRBD1; CDR3 DNA: TGTGCCAGCAGCGGACAGGTGGGGAACTATGGCTACACCTTC; CDR3 protein: CASSGQVGNYGYTF
J gene: TRBJ1-4; clone size: many; V gene: TRBV18; D gene: NA; CDR3 DNA: TGTGCCAGCTCACCAGGGAATGAAAAACTGTTTTTT; CDR3 protein: CASSPGNEKLFF
J gene: TRBJ2-7; clone size: many; V gene: TRBV3-1; D gene: NA; CDR3 DNA: TGTGCCAGCAGCCAAGATTGGAGGGAGGTTGGGCCCTCCTACGAGCAGTACTTC; CDR3 protein: CASSQDWREVGPSYEQYF
J gene: TRBJ1-1; clone size: many; V gene: TRBV9; D gene: NA; CDR3 DNA: TGTGCCAGCACCCCGTGGGGGCGAGGGACTGAAGCTTTCTTT; CDR3 protein: CASTPWGRGTEAFF
J gene: TRBJ2-1; clone size: many; V gene: TRBV6-2/TRBV6-3; D gene: NA; CDR3 DNA: TGTGCCAGCAGTTACGTTTCTCGCAAAAATGAGCAGTTCTTC; CDR3 protein: CASSYVSRKNEQFF
J gene: TRBJ1-3; clone size: many; V gene: TRBV7-2; D gene: NA; CDR3 DNA: TGTGCCAGCAGCTTTGGGGCCGGGGCAGGCGGAAACACCATATATTTT; CDR3 protein: CASSFGAGAGGNTIYF
J gene: TRBJ2-1; clone size: many; V gene: TRBV28; D gene: NA; CDR3 DNA: TGTGCCAGCAGTTTAAATTGGAATGAGCAGTTCTTC; CDR3 protein: CASSLNWNEQFF
J gene: TRBJ1-6; clone size: many; V gene: TRBV29-1; D gene: TRBD1; CDR3 DNA: TGCAGCGTTGAAGATCGTCCGGGACAGGGAGGTTCACCCCTCCACTTT; CDR3 protein: CSVEDRPGQGGSPLHF
J gene: TRBJ2-3; clone size: many; V gene: TRBV9; D gene: NA; CDR3 DNA: TGTGCCAGCAGCACCGGGCCCGCAGATACGCAGTATTTT; CDR3 protein: CASSTGPADTQYF
J gene: TRBJ2-5; clone size: many; V gene: TRBV2; D gene: NA; CDR3 DNA: TGTGCCAGCAGTGACCACCGAGGGACCCAGTACTTC; CDR3 protein: CASSDHRGTQYF
J gene: TRBJ2-7; clone size: many; V gene: TRBV27; D gene: NA; CDR3 DNA: TGTGCCAGCAGTTATTCCTGGGGCTACGAGCAGTACTTC; CDR3 protein: CASSYSWGYEQYF
J gene: TRBJ2-7; clone size: few; V gene: TRBV5-1; D gene: NA; CDR3 DNA: TGCGCCAGCAACCCCCCCGCCGAGCAGTACTTC; CDR3 protein: CASNPPAEQYF
J gene: TRBJ2-1; clone size: many; V gene: TRBV12-5; D gene: NA; CDR3 DNA: TGTGCTAGTGGTTTCGGGGATTGGGCTACTAGAGTCGGTTACAATGAGCAGTTCTTC; CDR3 protein: CASGFGDWATRVGYNEQFF
J gene: TRBJ2-3; clone size: few; V gene: TRBV7-2; D gene: NA; CDR3 DNA: TGTGCCAGCAGCCAAGATCGACCGGGAGTAGGCACAGATACGCAGTATTTT; CDR3 protein: CASSQDRPGVGTDTQYF
J gene: TRBJ2-7; clone size: many; V gene: TRBV13; D gene: NA; CDR3 DNA: TGTGCCAGCAGCCCCCAGACAAGCATAGGCTACGAGCAGTACTTC; CDR3 protein: CASSPQTSIGYEQYF
J gene: TRBJ2-2; clone size: many; V gene: TRBV6-1; D gene: NA; CDR3 DNA: TGTGCCAGCACCAATGGGGGTTCTACGAACACCGGGGAGCTGTTTTTT; CDR3 protein: CASTNGGSTNTGELFF
J gene: TRBJ2-5; clone size: NA; V gene: TRBV7-3; D gene: NA; CDR3 DNA: TGTGCCAGCAGCTTAGTAGCGGCGGGGGCCCCTGACCATAAGGGGTACCAAGAGACCCAGTACTTC; CDR3 protein: CASSLVAAGAPDHKGYQETQYF
J gene: TRBJ2-2; clone size: many; V gene: TRBV11-2; D gene: TRBD1; CDR3 DNA: TGTGCCAGCAGCGACAGGGGGCTCATCGGGGAGCTGTTTTTT; CDR3 protein: CASSDRGLIGELFF
J gene: TRBJ2-5; clone size: once; V gene: TRBV4-2; D gene: TRBD2; CDR3 DNA: TGTGCCAGCAGCCAAGGGACAGCGGGGGGGCCGGAGACCCAGTACTTC; CDR3 protein: CASSQGTAGGPETQYF
J gene: TRBJ2-7; clone size: many; V gene: TRBV20-1; D gene: TRBD1; CDR3 DNA: TGCAGTGCTAGAACGGACAGGGGGAGCTCCTACGAGCAGTACTTC; CDR3 protein: CSARTDRGSSYEQYF
J gene: TRBJ1-2; clone size: many; V gene: TRBV20-1; D gene: NA; CDR3 DNA: TGCAGTGCTAGTGTGGGGTCCTATGGCTACACCTTC; CDR3 protein: CSASVGSYGYTF
J gene: TRBJ2-1; clone size: NA; V gene: TRBV15; D gene: TRBD1; CDR3 DNA: TGTGCCACCAGCAGAGATTCGGGACAGGGTTCGGATGAGCAGTTCTTC; CDR3 protein: CATSRDSGQGSDEQFF
J gene: TRBJ2-3; clone size: many; V gene: TRBV30; D gene: TRBD2; CDR3 DNA: TGTGCCTGGAGCGACCGGGGGGGTTTCACAGATACGCAGTATTTT; CDR3 protein: CAWSDRGGFTDTQYF
J gene: TRBJ1-6; clone size: many; V gene: TRBV28; D gene: NA; CDR3 DNA: TGTGCCAGTGGGTTCTCACCCCTCCACTTT; CDR3 protein: CASGFSPLHF
J gene: TRBJ2-4; clone size: many; V gene: TRBV6-5; D gene: TRBD2; CDR3 DNA: TGTGCCAGCAGTTACTCGGGGGAGGGGAACATTCAGTACTTC; CDR3 protein: CASSYSGEGNIQYF
J gene: TRBJ2-7; clone size: many; V gene: TRBV11-2; D gene: NA; CDR3 DNA: TGTGCCAGCACCCCGCGACGGGAGTCCTACGAGCAGTACTTC; CDR3 protein: CASTPRRESYEQYF
J gene: TRBJ1-1; clone size: many; V gene: TRBV20-1; D gene: NA; CDR3 DNA: TGCAGTGCTAGATGGGCTGGGGACCGGATTAACACTGAAGCTTTCTTT; CDR3 protein: CSARWAGDRINTEAFF
J gene: TRBJ2-6; clone size: many; V gene: TRBV6-6; D gene: NA; CDR3 DNA: TGTGCCAGCAGTTACGCTAGCCCTGGGGCCAACGTCCTGACTTTC; CDR3 protein: CASSYASPGANVLTF
J gene: TRBJ1-1; clone size: many; V gene: TRBV12-3/TRBV12-4; D gene: NA; CDR3 DNA: TGTGCCAGCAGTTTTTTGCAGGGCACTGAAGCTTTCTTT; CDR3 protein: CASSFLQGTEAFF
J gene: TRBJ2-1; clone size: NA; V gene: TRBV24-1; D gene: TRBD1; CDR3 DNA: TGTGCCACCAGTGACACCGGACAGGGAACCTACAATGAGCAGTTCTTC; CDR3 protein: CATSDTGQGTYNEQFF
J gene: TRBJ2-2; clone size: many; V gene: TRBV7-2; D gene: NA; CDR3 DNA: TGTGCCAGCAGCCCTAGGAGAGGAGGGGACACCGGGGAGCTGTTTTTT; CDR3 protein: CASSPRRGGDTGELFF
J gene: TRBJ2-7; clone size: many; V gene: TRBV3-1; D gene: NA; CDR3 DNA: TGTGCCAGCAGCCAAGGGCCCGTAGCCGGCTCCTACGAGCAGTACTTC; CDR3 protein: CASSQGPVAGSYEQYF
J gene: TRBJ2-3; clone size: many; V gene: TRBV28; D gene: TRBD2; CDR3 DNA: TGTGCCAGCAGTTTTTTCCTAGCGGGCACAGATACGCAGTATTTT; CDR3 protein: CASSFFLAGTDTQYF